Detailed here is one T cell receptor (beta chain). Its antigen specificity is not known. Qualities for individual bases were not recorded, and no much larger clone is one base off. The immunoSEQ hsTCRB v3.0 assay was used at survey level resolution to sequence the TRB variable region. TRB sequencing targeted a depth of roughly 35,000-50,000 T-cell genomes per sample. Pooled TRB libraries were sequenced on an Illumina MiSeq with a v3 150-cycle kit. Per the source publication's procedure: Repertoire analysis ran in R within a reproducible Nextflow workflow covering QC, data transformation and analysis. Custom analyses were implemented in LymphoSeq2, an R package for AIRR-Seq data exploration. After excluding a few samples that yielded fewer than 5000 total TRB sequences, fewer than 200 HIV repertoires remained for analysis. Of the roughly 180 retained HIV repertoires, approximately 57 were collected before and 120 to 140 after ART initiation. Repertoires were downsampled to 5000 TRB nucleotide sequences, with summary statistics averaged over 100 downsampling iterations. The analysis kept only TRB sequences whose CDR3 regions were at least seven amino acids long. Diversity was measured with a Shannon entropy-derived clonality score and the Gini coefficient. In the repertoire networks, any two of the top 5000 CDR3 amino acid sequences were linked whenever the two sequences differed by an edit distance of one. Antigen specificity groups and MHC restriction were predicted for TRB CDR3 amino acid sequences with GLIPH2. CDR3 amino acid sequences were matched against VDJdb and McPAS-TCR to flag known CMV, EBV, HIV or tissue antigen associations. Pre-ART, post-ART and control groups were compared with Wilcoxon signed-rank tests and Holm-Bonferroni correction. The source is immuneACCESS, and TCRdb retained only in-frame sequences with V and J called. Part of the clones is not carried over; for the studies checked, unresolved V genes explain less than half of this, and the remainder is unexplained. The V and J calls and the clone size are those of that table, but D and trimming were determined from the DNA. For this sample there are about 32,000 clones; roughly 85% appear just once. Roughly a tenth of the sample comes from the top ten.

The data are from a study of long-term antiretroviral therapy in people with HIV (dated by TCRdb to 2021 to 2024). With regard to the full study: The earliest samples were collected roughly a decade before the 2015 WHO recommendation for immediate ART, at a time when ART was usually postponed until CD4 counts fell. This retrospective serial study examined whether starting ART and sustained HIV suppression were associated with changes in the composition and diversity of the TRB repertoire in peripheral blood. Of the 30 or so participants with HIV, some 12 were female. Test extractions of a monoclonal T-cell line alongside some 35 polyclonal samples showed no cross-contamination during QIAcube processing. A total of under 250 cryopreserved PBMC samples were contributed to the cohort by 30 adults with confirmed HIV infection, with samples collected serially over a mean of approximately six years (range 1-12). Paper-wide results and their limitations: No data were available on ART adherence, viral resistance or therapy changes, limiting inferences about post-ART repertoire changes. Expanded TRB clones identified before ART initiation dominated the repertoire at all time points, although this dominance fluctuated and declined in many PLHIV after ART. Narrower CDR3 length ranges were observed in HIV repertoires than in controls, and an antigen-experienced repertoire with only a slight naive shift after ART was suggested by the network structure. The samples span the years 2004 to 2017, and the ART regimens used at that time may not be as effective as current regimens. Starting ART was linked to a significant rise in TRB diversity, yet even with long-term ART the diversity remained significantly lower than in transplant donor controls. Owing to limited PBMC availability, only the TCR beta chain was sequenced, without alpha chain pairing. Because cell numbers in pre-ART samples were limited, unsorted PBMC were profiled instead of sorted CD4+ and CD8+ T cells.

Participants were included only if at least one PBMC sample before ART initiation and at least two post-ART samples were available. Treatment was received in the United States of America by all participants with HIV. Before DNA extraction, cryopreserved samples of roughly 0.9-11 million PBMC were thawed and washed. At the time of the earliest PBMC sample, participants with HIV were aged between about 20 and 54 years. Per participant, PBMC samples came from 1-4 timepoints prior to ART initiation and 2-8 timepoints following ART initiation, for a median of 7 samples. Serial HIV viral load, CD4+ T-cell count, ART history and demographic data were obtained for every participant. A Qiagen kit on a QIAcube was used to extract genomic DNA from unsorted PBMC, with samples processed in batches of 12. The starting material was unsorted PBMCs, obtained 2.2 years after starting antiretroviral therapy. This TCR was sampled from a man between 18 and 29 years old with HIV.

The encoded CDR3 is CASSSRGTQYF. The sequence in DNA is TGTGCCAGCAGCTCCCGGGGGACCCAGTACTTC. The sequence is built from TRBV2 and TRBJ2-5; possibly the D gene is TRBD2, per 5 matching bases. For CDR1 and CDR2, the germline V gene lists SNHLY and FYNNEI. From the cysteine through the phenylalanine, the CDR3 covers 11 amino acids. Only CDR3 DNA remains: 33 bases, in frame from the first base. A distance of 9 bases separates the germline ends of V and J, which lose 6 bases and 7 bases respectively.